Here is one T cell receptor beta chain with its context. The antigen is undetermined. In germline, CDR1 is SNHLY, CDR2 FYNNEI. The length of the CDR3 is 13 residues. Trimming removed 5 bases from V and 7 bases from J; junction bases left unmatched: 5. Primers included in the PCR were 60 Vbeta and 13 Jbeta primers. TCRdb's copy holds only in-frame clones and misses some; the assay was immunoSEQ multiplex PCR. The table shows 100,000 or so clones, with about 81% occurring only once. This sample was included in a study of cytomegalovirus exposure and HLA in healthy donors. General study points: When a later analysis compared HLA-associated TCR beta chains with equally common others, the HLA-associated chains turned out to be more clonally expanded and to have lower generation probabilities. Among TCR beta chains, those listed as cytomegalovirus-associated numbered some 160. As immune exposure information, only CMV serostatus was available.

The sequence came from a middle-aged man in good health and CMV-seronegative. The chain carries TRBV2 and TRBJ1-5, with 7 positions matching TRBD1. The sequenced sample consisted of PBMCs. For the CDR3, the DNA is TGTGCCAGCAGTAAGGGGGCCTGGCAGCCCCAGCATTTT. Its protein is CASSKGAWQPQHF.